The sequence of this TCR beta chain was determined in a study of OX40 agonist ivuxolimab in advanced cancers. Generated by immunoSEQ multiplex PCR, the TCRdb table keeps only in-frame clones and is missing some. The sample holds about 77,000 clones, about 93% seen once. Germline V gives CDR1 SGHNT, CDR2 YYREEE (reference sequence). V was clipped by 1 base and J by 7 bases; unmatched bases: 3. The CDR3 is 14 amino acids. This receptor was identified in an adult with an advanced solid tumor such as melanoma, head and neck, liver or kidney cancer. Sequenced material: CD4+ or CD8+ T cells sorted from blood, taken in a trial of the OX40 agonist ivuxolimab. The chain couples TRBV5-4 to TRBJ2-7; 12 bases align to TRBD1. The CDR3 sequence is CASSLWDRGREQYF. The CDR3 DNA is TGTGCCAGCAGCTTGTGGGACAGGGGGCGTGAGCAGTACTTC.